This T cell receptor (beta chain) was retrieved from a study of coeliac disease. Study in general: Disease groups: newly diagnosed active, refractory type I, gluten-free-diet controlled. Refractory coeliac disease type I meant no gluten-free diet response for over 12 months. Study-wide points: Intraepithelial and lamina propria fractions were not highly pure, so cross-contamination was possible. Lower clonality than controls marked TRB and TRG repertoires from active celiac intraepithelial and lamina propria samples.

The V gene lost 3 bases and the J gene lost 4 bases, with 6 bases spanning the gap. In germline, CDR1 is SNHLY, CDR2 FYNNEI. The CDR3 has 12 residues. Libraries were prepared by immunoSEQ multiplex PCR; TCRdb keeps only in-frame clonotypes and omits some of them. The profile shows some 5,000 clones, about 61% of them singletons. Judged by abundance, this clone is medium-sized. Its antigen is unidentified. The V and J genes are TRBV2 and TRBJ1-2; weak D call: TRBD1 (5 bases). The sequenced material came from lamina propria lymphocytes from the gut. This receptor was obtained from a woman in her seventies with celiac disease. CDR3 protein: CASSDRVYGYTF. In DNA, the CDR3 is TGTGCCAGCAGTGACAGGGTCTATGGCTACACCTTC.